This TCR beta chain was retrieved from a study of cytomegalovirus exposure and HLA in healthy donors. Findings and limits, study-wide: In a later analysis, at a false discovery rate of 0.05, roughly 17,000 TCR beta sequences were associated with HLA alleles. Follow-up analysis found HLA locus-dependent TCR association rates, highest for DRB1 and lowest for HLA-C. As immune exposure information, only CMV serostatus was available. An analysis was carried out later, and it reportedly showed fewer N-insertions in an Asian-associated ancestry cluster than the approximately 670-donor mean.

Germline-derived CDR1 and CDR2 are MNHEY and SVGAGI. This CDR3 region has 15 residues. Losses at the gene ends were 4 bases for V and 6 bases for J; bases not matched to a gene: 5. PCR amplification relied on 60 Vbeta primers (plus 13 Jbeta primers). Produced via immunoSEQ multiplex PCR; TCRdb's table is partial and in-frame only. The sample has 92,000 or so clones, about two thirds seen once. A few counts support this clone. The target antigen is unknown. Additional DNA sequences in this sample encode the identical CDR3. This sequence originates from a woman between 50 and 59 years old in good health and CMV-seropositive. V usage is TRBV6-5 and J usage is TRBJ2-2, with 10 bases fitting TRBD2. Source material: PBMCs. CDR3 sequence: CASSSTGLASGELFF. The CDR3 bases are TGTGCCAGCAGTTCCACGGGACTAGCGTCCGGGGAGCTGTTTTTT.